One and the same sample provided the 18 T cell receptor beta chains below, sequenced in a study of molecular identifiers for immune sequencing clone quantification. TCRdb redid the calling of the PCR reads with MiXCR, one entry per CDR3 protein. The sample yields about 510,000 distinct CDR3 sequences, 20% to 25% seen once. The sequencing sample was made of naive CD8+ T cells from blood, with Jurkat cell RNA spiked in. Subset in this sample: FACS-sorted CD8+CD4-CCR7+CD45RA+ naive T cells. These receptors were collected from a human donor in good health. Some libraries in this study had Jurkat cell RNA spiked in.

This clonotype showed up many times. The V call is TRBV5-6, the J call TRBJ2-3; a possible D gene is TRBD2 (6 bases). The V gene lost 4 bases and the J gene lost 4 bases, with 22 bases spanning the gap. The CDR3 covers 17 residues. Per the germline V gene, CDR1 is SGHDT and CDR2 is YYEEEE. As DNA, the CDR3 is TGTGCCAGCAGCCCTGGATTGGGACTCGAGGGCGCAGATACGCAGTATTTT. Protein sequence: CASSPGLGLEGADTQYF.

This clonotype was counted many times. The chain recombines TRBV29-1 with TRBJ2-7, with 7 bases that match TRBD1. The CDR3 consists of 11 residues. The J segment lost 6 bases and the V segment lost 6 bases, leaving 5 bases of the junction unmatched. CDR1 and CDR2 from the germline V gene are SQVTM and ANQGSEA. CDR3 in DNA: TGCAGCGTAACTACAGGGGTCGAGCAGTACTTC. This sequence encodes CSVTTGVEQYF.

This clonotype showed up just a few times. V and J are TRBV12-3 or TRBV12-4 and TRBJ2-7; 7 positions agree with TRBD2. The trim removed 6 bases at V and 3 bases at J, leaving 8 bases unmatched. This CDR3 comprises 14 residues. This CDR3 reads CASSPSGIVYEQYF. CDR3 in DNA: TGTGCCAGCAGCCCCAGCGGGATCGTCTACGAGCAGTACTTC.

The chain uses TRBV1 and TRBJ2-5; TRBD2 is the table's D call and was not checked against the DNA. TRBV1 is marked as a pseudogene. The CDR3 is made up of 20 amino acids. The CDR3 is CTSSQDRGGRPPDSRETQYF. CDR3 nucleotides: TGCACCAGCAGCCAAGATAGGGGGGGTCGGCCTCCCGACTCAAGAGAGACCCAGTACTTC.

V gene TRBV12-3 or TRBV12-4 combines with J gene TRBJ2-3, with 13 nucleotides matching TRBD2. The CDR3 is 20 residues long. With V trimmed by 2 bases and J by 5 bases, 16 bases remained unmatched. DNA for the CDR3: TGTGCCAGCAGTTTAATACTCATAGGGGAAACTAGCGGGAGGGGAGATACGCAGTATTTT. This codes for CASSLILIGETSGRGDTQYF.

Of note for this clonotype: A much larger clone differs by one base, so this may be a read error. CDR3 DNA: TGTGCCAGCAGCTCCGGTAGGGCTAGCGGGAGGATAACAGATACGCAGTATTTT. Translation gives CASSSGRASGRITDTQYF. The chain couples TRBV5-6 to TRBJ2-3; 11 bases align to TRBD2. Germline CDR1 is SGHDT and CDR2 is YYEEEE. Trimming took 3 bases from V and 3 from J; bases not matched to a gene: 12. The CDR3 consists of 18 residues.

V gene TRBV4-3 combines with J gene TRBJ2-3, with D possibly being TRBD2 (6 bases). This CDR3 is 17 amino acids long. CDR1 and CDR2 (germline): LGHNA, YSLEER. Trimming stripped 2 bases from V and 1 base from J, with 16 bases between. The CDR3 sequence is CASSQTKPPGGTDTQYF. CDR3 DNA: TGCGCCAGCAGCCAAACCAAGCCACCGGGGGGCACAGATACGCAGTATTTT.

In this sample, this clonotype turned up many times. The chain links TRBV5-1 to TRBJ2-7; TRBD1 aligns across 12 bases. Looked up from germline, CDR1 is SGHRS and CDR2 is YFSETQ. The length of the CDR3 is 14 residues. The J segment lost 7 bases and the V segment lost 4 bases, leaving 6 bases of the junction unmatched. The CDR3 DNA is TGCGCCAGCAGCCTGGGACAGGGGGCGCATGAGCAGTACTTC. Amino acids: CASSLGQGAHEQYF.

Many counts were recorded for this clonotype. The gene calls are TRBV2 and TRBJ1-4; 9 nucleotides line up with TRBD1. The trim removed 2 bases at V and 8 bases at J, leaving 3 bases unmatched. The germline CDR1 and CDR2 sequences are SNHLY and FYNNEI. The CDR3 covers 14 residues. The CDR3 sequence: CASSERDRVEKLFF. CDR3 DNA: TGTGCCAGCAGTGAAAGGGACAGGGTCGAAAAACTGTTTTTT.

This clonotype was seen ten or more times. J is TRBJ2-1 and V is TRBV12-3 or TRBV12-4, with unresolved D. The CDR3 sequence is 15 residues long. Trimming left V 1 base short and J 9 bases short, with 16 bases between. The CDR3 DNA sequence: TGTGCCAGCAGTTTAGAGGACCCCCGCGGCACTGAGCAGTTCTTC. Translated, it gives CASSLEDPRGTEQFF.

This clonotype occurred a few times. CDR3 protein: CASSYASGHSYEQYF. CDR3 sequence (DNA): TGTGCCAGCAGCTACGCCTCTGGGCACTCCTACGAGCAGTACTTC. V is TRBV11-2 and J is TRBJ2-7, with D hard to call. The V gene lost 4 bases and the J gene lost 0 bases, with 13 bases spanning the gap. This CDR3 is 15 amino acids long. In germline, CDR1 is SGHAT, CDR2 FQNNGV. The full variable domain, its missing parts supplied by reference TRBV11-2 and TRBJ2-7, is EAGVAQSPRYKIIEKRQSVAFWCNPISGHATLYWYQQILGQGPKLLIQFQNNGVVDDSQLPKDRFSAERLKGVDSTLKIQPAKLEDSAVYLCASSYASGHSYEQYFGPGTRLTVT.

The sample holds many counts of this clonotype. The rearrangement links TRBV28 to TRBJ2-3; D unclear. The CDR3 sequence is 14 residues long. Germline V gene lookup returns CDR1 MDHEN and CDR2 SYDVKM. V was trimmed by 5 bases and J by 1 base, leaving 10 bases between them. The CDR3 DNA reads as TGTGCCAGCAGTCTTGCCTCTCGCACAGATACGCAGTATTTT. Translating it yields CASSLASRTDTQYF. Complete variable domain (other parts from reference TRBV28 and TRBJ2-3): DVKVTQSSRYLVKRTGEKVFLECVQDMDHENMFWYRQDPGLGLRLIYFSYDVKMKEKGDIPEGYSVSREKKERFSLILESASTNQTSMYLCASSLASRTDTQYFGPGTRLTVL.

The chain joins TRBV5-4 to TRBJ2-2, with 8 bases matching TRBD1. V lost 0 bases, J lost 4 bases, and 8 bases stayed unmatched. The CDR3 sequence is 17 residues long. Per germline, CDR1 SGHNT and CDR2 YYREEE (reference sequence). The CDR3 nucleotides are TGTGCCAGCAGCTTGGGGACAGGGCCCGTCGGCACCGGGGAGCTGTTTTTT. It codes for CASSLGTGPVGTGELFF.

Concerning this clonotype: This may be a read error, as it is one base from a much larger clone. This chain links TRBV9 with TRBJ2-2; tentative D call: TRBD2 (5 bases). This CDR3 region has 15 residues. The germline gives CDR1 SGDLS, CDR2 YYNGEE. The CDR3 DNA reads TGTGCCGGCAGCGTAGGGAGCGGCTACACCGGGGAGCTGTTTTTT. Its protein is CAGSVGSGYTGELFF.

In this sample, this clonotype turned up many times. The rearrangement links TRBV7-8 to TRBJ2-7, with 10 bases fitting TRBD2. The J segment lost 3 bases and the V segment lost 3 bases, leaving 2 bases of the junction unmatched. CDR3 length: 14 amino acids. Germline-derived CDR1 and CDR2 are SGHVS and FQNEAQ. The DNA for the CDR3 is TGTGCCAGCAGCTTTAGCGGGGGGTTCTACGAGCAGTACTTC. Protein: CASSFSGGFYEQYF.

This clonotype was counted a few times. The gene calls are TRBV4-2 and TRBJ2-7, with D tentatively TRBD1 or TRBD2 (5 bases each). The V gene's germline CDR1 is LGHNA and CDR2 YNFKEQ. V lost 0 bases to trimming and J lost 4 bases, with 22 bases between them. The CDR3 extends over 18 amino acids. The CDR3 here is CASSQEDGQGESPYEQYF. The CDR3 DNA is TGTGCCAGCAGCCAAGAGGATGGGCAGGGAGAAAGCCCGTACGAGCAGTACTTC.

A word on this clonotype: This clone may be a read error of a much larger clone one base away. The chain is built from TRBV6-1 and TRBJ2-7, with 7 bases fitting TRBD1. V lost 7 bases to trimming and J lost 5 bases; unmatched junction nucleotides: 17. This CDR3 spans 16 amino acids. Looked up from germline, CDR1 is MNHNS and CDR2 is SASEGT. The CDR3 DNA follows: TGTGCCAGCAATGACTACAGGGGCCACTTCCGGGACGAGCAGTACTTC. Protein: CASNDYRGHFRDEQYF.

Notes on this clonotype: Possible read error: a much larger clone is one base away. The chain carries TRBV13 and TRBJ2-3; D possibly uses TRBD1 or TRBD2 (6 bases each). The germline gives CDR1 PRHDT, CDR2 FYEKMQ (reference sequence). Trimming cost V 1 base and J 6 bases, with 17 bases left between them. The CDR3 contains 16 residues. CDR3 DNA: TGTGCCAGCAGCTTAGCCCAGGGGACTTTGACTGATACGCAGTATTTT. Its protein product is CASSLAQGTLTDTQYF.